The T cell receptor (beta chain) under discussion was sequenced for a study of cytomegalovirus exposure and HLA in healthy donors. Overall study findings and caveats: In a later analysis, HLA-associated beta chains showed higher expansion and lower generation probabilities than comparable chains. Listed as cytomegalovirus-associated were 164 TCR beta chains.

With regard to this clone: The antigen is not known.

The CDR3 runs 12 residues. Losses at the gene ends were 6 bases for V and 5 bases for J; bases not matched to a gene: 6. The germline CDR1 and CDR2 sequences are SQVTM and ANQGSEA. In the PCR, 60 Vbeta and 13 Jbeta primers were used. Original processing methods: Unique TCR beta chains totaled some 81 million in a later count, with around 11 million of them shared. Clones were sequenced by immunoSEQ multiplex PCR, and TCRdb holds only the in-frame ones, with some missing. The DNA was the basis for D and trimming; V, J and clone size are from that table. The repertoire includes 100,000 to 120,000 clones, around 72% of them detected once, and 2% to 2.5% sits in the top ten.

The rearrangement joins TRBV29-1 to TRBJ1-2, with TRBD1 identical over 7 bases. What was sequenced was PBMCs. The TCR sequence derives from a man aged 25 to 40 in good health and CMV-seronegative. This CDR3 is CSVQKGAYGYTF. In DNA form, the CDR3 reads TGCAGCGTCCAGAAGGGGGCTTATGGCTACACCTTC.